These 23 T cell receptor beta chains came from one sample sequenced in a study of blood T cell repertoires in COVID-19. The assay was immunoSEQ multiplex PCR, and TCRdb's table has in-frame clones only and misses some. Of about 27,000 clones in the sample, about four fifths were seen once. The sample consisted of peripheral blood. The receptors shown here come from a man between 65 and 80 years old with acute or convalescent COVID-19.

The chain recombines TRBV7-2 with TRBJ2-7, with a weak D call TRBD2 (7 bases). The germline V and J ends were trimmed by 1 base and 2 bases, with 15 bases remaining between them. The CDR3 extends over 16 amino acids. CDR1 is SGHTA, CDR2 FQGNSA, per germline. Written as DNA, the CDR3 is TGTGCCAGCAGCTTAGAGGGGGGGCGTTCCACCTACGAGCAGTACTTC. Protein: CASSLEGGRSTYEQYF.

Written as DNA, the CDR3 is TGTGCCAGCAGTTACACTAGCGGGAAAGTAACCGGGGAGCTGTTTTTT. It specifies CASSYTSGKVTGELFF. This chain connects TRBV6-2 or TRBV6-3 to TRBJ2-2; 10 bases fit TRBD2. J lost 5 bases, V lost 2 bases, and 5 bases had no gene match. The CDR3 length is 16 residues. Germline V lookup: CDR1 MNHEY, CDR2 SVGEGT.

The chain links TRBV13 to TRBJ2-3; 10 bases are a match to TRBD2. V lost 4 bases and J lost 5; bases outside the gene matches: 9. The CDR3 totals 16 residues. The germline gives CDR1 PRHDT, CDR2 FYEKMQ (reference sequence). CDR3 in DNA: TGTGCCAGCAGCTCCGGACTAGCGGTTCAAGGAGATACGCAGTATTTT. Translated: CASSSGLAVQGDTQYF.

This clone came up once. This chain uses TRBV30 with TRBJ1-6; unclear D gene. V shed 1 base and J shed 3 bases, with 7 bases lying between them. This CDR3 region has 14 residues. CDR1 GTSNPN and CDR2 SVGIG come from the germline V gene (reference sequence). As DNA, the CDR3 is TGTGCCTGGAGTGCGATCGGCTATAATTCACCCCTCCACTTT. Its translation is CAWSAIGYNSPLHF.

The chain joins TRBV5-1 to TRBJ1-2, with 7 positions matching TRBD1. V was pared by 0 bases and J by 4 bases, with 3 bases of the junction left unmatched. The CDR3 runs to 14 residues. In germline, CDR1 is SGHRS, CDR2 YFSETQ. CDR3 nucleotides: TGCGCCAGCAGCTTGGGACAGGGCGGCTATGGCTACACCTTC. Its translation is CASSLGQGGYGYTF.

The genes are TRBV7-2 and TRBJ2-3; unclear D gene. Germline CDR1 is SGHTA and CDR2 is FQGNSA. The CDR3 runs to 13 residues. With 4 bases removed from V and 3 bases from J, the gap between germline ends came to 8 bases. The CDR3 reads CASSSQATDTQYF. In nucleotides, the CDR3 is TGTGCCAGCAGCTCTCAGGCTACAGATACGCAGTATTTT. Variable domain in full (rest from reference TRBV7-2 and TRBJ2-3): GAGVSQSPSNKVTEKGKDVELRCDPISGHTALYWYRQSLGQGLEFLIYFQGNSAPDKSGLPSDRFSAERTGGSVSTLTIQRTQQEDSAVYLCASSSQATDTQYFGPGTRLTVL.

The rearrangement links TRBV4-2 to TRBJ2-1, with 7 bases identical to TRBD2. Per germline, CDR1 LGHNA and CDR2 YNFKEQ. The ends lost 0 bases at V and 4 bases at J; junction bases unmatched: 3. CDR3 length: 15 amino acids. The DNA of the CDR3 is TGTGCCAGCAGCCAAGATGCCGGGGGGTACAATGAGCAGTTCTTC. Protein: CASSQDAGGYNEQFF.

The genes are TRBV6-2 or TRBV6-3 and TRBJ2-7, with 8 bases lining up with TRBD2. The germline V gene has CDR1 MNHEY and CDR2 SVGEGT. The CDR3 is made up of 14 amino acids. Trimming removed 5 bases from V and 6 bases from J; junction bases left unmatched: 9. The CDR3 loop is CASSKGLAQGEQYF. In nucleotides, the CDR3 is TGTGCCAGCAGTAAAGGACTAGCCCAAGGCGAGCAGTACTTC.

V is TRBV29-1 and J is TRBJ2-2; TRBD1 might be the D (5 bases). CDR1 is SQVTM, CDR2 ANQGSEA, per germline. This CDR3 region has 15 residues. V shed 7 bases and J shed 4 bases, with 19 bases lying between them. The DNA for the CDR3 is TGCAGCGCCATAGGTGGGGCATCGGGCACCGGGGAGCTGTTTTTT. Protein: CSAIGGASGTGELFF.

The J gene is TRBJ1-5, the V gene TRBV6-5; D unclear. The CDR3 contains 13 residues. CDR1 and CDR2 (germline): MNHEY, SVGAGI. Trimming took off 10 bases at V and 8 bases at J, with 18 bases between the two ends. The CDR3 sequence: CATTDAGMEPQHF. CDR3 nucleotide sequence: TGTGCCACAACCGACGCAGGCATGGAGCCCCAGCATTTT.

The V and J genes are TRBV29-1 and TRBJ2-7; 11 bases agree with TRBD1. Losses at the gene ends were 8 bases for V and 3 bases for J; bases not matched to a gene: 6. The CDR3 extends over 13 amino acids. Looked up from germline, CDR1 is SQVTM and CDR2 is ANQGSEA. CDR3 coding DNA: TGCAGCATATCCGGGACAGGGGGCTACGAGCAGTACTTC. Amino acids: CSISGTGGYEQYF.

By share of the sample, this clone is medium-sized. This chain connects TRBV28 to TRBJ2-2; D may be TRBD2 (6 bases). The CDR3 is 16 residues long. Trimming shortened V by 3 bases and J by 5 bases, and 16 bases separated the two germline ends. CDR1 is MDHEN, CDR2 SYDVKM, per germline. The CDR3 DNA is TGTGCCAGCAGTTTTCCCTCATTAGCGGCGACCGGGGAGCTGTTTTTT. It yields the protein CASSFPSLAATGELFF.

This sequence joins TRBV6-6 and TRBJ1-2; D might be TRBD1 (5 bases). The V and J ends lost 2 bases and 7 bases respectively, with 14 bases between them. Germline CDR1 and CDR2: MNHNY and SVGAGI (reference sequence). The CDR3 has 14 residues. The CDR3 sequence: CASSYRGTYGGYTF. The CDR3 DNA follows: TGTGCCAGCAGTTACCGGGGGACTTACGGTGGCTACACCTTC.

The gene calls are TRBV5-6 and TRBJ2-7; 7 bases are shared with TRBD1. The CDR3 loop spans 15 amino acids. V was pared by 1 base and J by 4 bases, with 8 bases of the junction left unmatched. CDR1 and CDR2 from the germline V gene are SGHDT and YYEEEE. In DNA, the CDR3 is TGTGCCAGCAGCTTGAATACAGGGGCCGTGTACGAGCAGTACTTC. Its translation is CASSLNTGAVYEQYF.

The chain combines TRBV27 with TRBJ1-1; 7 bases line up with TRBD1. Trimming at V came to 6 bases and at J to 7 bases, leaving 5 bases not matched to a gene. CDR1 and CDR2 from the germline V gene are MNHEY and SMNVEV (reference sequence). The CDR3 is 12 amino acids. The CDR3 sequence is CASRRQGNEAFF. In DNA, the CDR3 is TGTGCCAGCAGACGACAGGGCAATGAAGCTTTCTTT.

The rearrangement links TRBV6-2 or TRBV6-3 to TRBJ1-2, with D tentatively TRBD1 (5 bases). V lost 6 bases, J lost 4 bases, and 21 bases lay in between. In germline, CDR1 is MNHEY, CDR2 SVGEGT. This CDR3 spans 16 amino acids. In nucleotides, the CDR3 is TGTGCCAGCAGCCCTAACTTTCCGGGACTGAGCTATGGCTACACCTTC. Amino acid sequence: CASSPNFPGLSYGYTF.

In its sample, this clone was seen a few times. The chain employs TRBV5-1 and TRBJ2-2, with TRBD2 identical over 11 bases. The CDR3 is 17 residues long. V shed 0 bases, J shed 1 base, and the junction held 2 bases outside the gene matches. CDR1 SGHRS and CDR2 YFSETQ come from the germline V gene. The CDR3 nucleotides are TGCGCCAGCAGCTTGGAGGGGACTAGCGGGAACACCGGGGAGCTGTTTTTT. It is translated as CASSLEGTSGNTGELFF.

The chain employs TRBV19 and TRBJ2-4, with D uncertain. CDR1 LNHDA and CDR2 SQIVND come from the germline V gene (reference sequence). The CDR3 loop spans 15 amino acids. The V end lost 5 bases, the J end lost 6 bases, and 17 bases lay between the germline ends. CDR3 sequence (DNA): TGTGCCAGTAGTCCACTAACTATCGTCGGAAACATTCAGTACTTC. Protein: CASSPLTIVGNIQYF.

The chain recombines TRBV9 with TRBJ2-2, with TRBD1 identical over 8 bases. This CDR3 has 15 amino acids. Unmatched junction bases numbered 3, after V lost 1 base and J lost 4 bases. Germline V CDR1 and CDR2: SGDLS, YYNGEE. CDR3 amino acids: CASSVRQGPTGELFF. The CDR3 coding sequence is TGTGCCAGCAGCGTAAGACAGGGGCCCACCGGGGAGCTGTTTTTT. Complete variable domain (other parts from reference TRBV9 and TRBJ2-2): DSGVTQTPKHLITATGQRVTLRCSPRSGDLSVYWYQQSLDQGLQFLIQYYNGEERAKGNILERFSAQQFPDLHSELNLSSLELGDSALYFCASSVRQGPTGELFFGEGSRLTVL.

This chain joins TRBV7-2 and TRBJ2-1, with 8 bases fitting TRBD2. This CDR3 has 18 amino acids. CDR1 SGHTA and CDR2 FQGNSA come from the germline V gene. V dropped 2 bases and J dropped 0; count of bases not matched to a gene: 9. The CDR3 protein is CASSLRKGGTSSYNEQFF. For the CDR3, the DNA is TGTGCCAGCAGCTTAAGGAAGGGCGGGACTAGCTCCTACAATGAGCAGTTCTTC.

The CDR3 sequence: CASSRSGNSPLHF. CDR3 DNA: TGTGCCAGCAGTCGTTCAGGGAATTCACCCCTCCACTTT. This chain links TRBV6-5 with TRBJ1-6; tentative D call: TRBD1 (5 bases). The CDR3 length is 13 residues. V lost 5 bases, J lost 7 bases, and 9 bases lay in between. Germline-derived CDR1 and CDR2 are MNHEY and SVGAGI.

The rearrangement links TRBV7-2 to TRBJ1-1; TRBD1 matches at 9 bases. The CDR3 is made up of 16 amino acids. V shed 1 base and J 3 bases; nucleotides not matched to a gene: 6. Germline lookup yields CDR1 SGHTA and CDR2 FQGNSA. In nucleotides, the CDR3 is TGTGCCAGCAGCTTAGGTGGGACAGGGTCATACACTGAAGCTTTCTTT. Its protein is CASSLGGTGSYTEAFF.

The rearrangement joins TRBV4-1 to TRBJ2-7, with 8 bases that match TRBD1. CDR1 and CDR2 from the germline V gene are MGHRA and YSYEKL. Losses at the gene ends were 0 bases for V and 4 bases for J; bases not matched to a gene: 17. The length of the CDR3 is 19 residues. The CDR3 sequence is CASSQDLALGQGARYEQYF. CDR3 coding DNA: TGCGCCAGCAGCCAAGATTTGGCATTGGGGCAGGGGGCCCGATACGAGCAGTACTTC.